This TCR beta chain was sequenced during a study of CDR3 diversity in severe acne. TCRdb analysed the PCR reads with MiXCR anew, one entry per CDR3 protein. The table records around 85,000 distinct CDR3 sequences, under 55% of them present only once. Unmatched junction bases numbered 6, after V lost 5 bases and J lost 4 bases. From germline, CDR1 is MGHRA and CDR2 YSYEKL. This CDR3 spans 15 amino acids. This receptor was obtained from a male donor with severe acne vulgaris. Input material: blood. This chain links TRBV4-1 with TRBJ2-5, with 11 bases that match TRBD2. This CDR3 reads CASSKLAGAIETQYF. CDR3 DNA: TGCGCCAGCAGCAAACTAGCGGGAGCGATAGAGACCCAGTACTTC.